These 8 T cell receptor beta chains share one sample of origin, sequenced in a study of CD8+CD57+ T cells in acquired aplastic anemia. Genomic DNA, the template, was used for profiling of the TCR beta VDJ and CDR3. TCRdb fed the reads into MiXCR, producing one record per CDR3 protein. This sample has approximately 380,000 distinct CDR3 sequences; about 70% occur once, and the top ten carry 4%. Sequencing input: sorted CD4+, CD8+, or CD8+CD57+ T cells (not recorded which) from PBMCs. The receptors shown here come from a human donor in good health, serving as a control.

With regard to this clonotype: Sequence at one end of the junction differs from germline and may be a read error. The chain combines TRBV7-2 with TRBJ1-1; TRBD1 might be the D (6 bases). Germline CDR1 SGHTA, CDR2 FQGNSA. CDR3 length equals 15 residues. The CDR3: CASRQPTGRNAEAFF. In nucleotides, the CDR3 is TGTGCCAGCAGACAACCAACAGGGCGGAACGCTGAAGCTTTCTTT.

Only a few counts were recorded for this clonotype. The V gene is TRBV7-8, the J gene TRBJ1-4; no clear D. The CDR3 is 14 amino acids. Germline loops: CDR1 SGHVS, CDR2 FQNEAQ. Trimming took 5 bases from V and 3 from J, leaving 10 bases between them. The CDR3 sequence is CASSLGISNEKLFF. In DNA form, the CDR3 reads TGTGCCAGCAGCCTCGGGATCTCTAATGAAAAACTGTTTTTT.

This clonotype is a singleton in its sample. Without the conserved terminal phenylalanine or tryptophan, this CDR3 likely stems from a read error. Because the CDR3's place on the DNA is in doubt, the DNA is left out and the CDR3 is given as listed by TCRdb. This chain joins TRBV2 and TRBJ1-2. Germline CDR1 SNHLY, CDR2 FYNNEI. The CDR3 comprises 12 residues, both ends counted. CDR3 residues: CASSVGRYGYSV.

V and J are TRBV11-2 and TRBJ2-3, with 9 bases identical to TRBD2. V was pared by 10 bases and J by 8 bases, with 22 bases of the junction left unmatched. Germline V gives CDR1 SGHAT, CDR2 FQNNGV. There are 17 residues in the CDR3. In nucleotides, the CDR3 is TGTGCCATCAGTCCGGGGACTAGCCAGGGAGTAGGAGCTACGCAGTATTTT. Translation: CAISPGTSQGVGATQYF.

The chain couples TRBV9 to TRBJ1-2; the D is unclear. The CDR3 sequence is 12 residues long. V was trimmed by 0 bases and J by 12 bases, leaving 12 bases between them. Germline V CDR1 and CDR2: SGDLS, YYNGEE. For the CDR3, the DNA is TGTGCCAGCAGCGTAGTGCCAGGTGGAAACACCTTC. Its protein product is CASSVVPGGNTF. Based on the CDR3 plus reference TRBV9 and TRBJ1-2, the full variable domain is DSGVTQTPKHLITATGQRVTLRCSPRSGDLSVYWYQQSLDQGLQFLIQYYNGEERAKGNILERFSAQQFPDLHSELNLSSLELGDSALYFCASSVVPGGNTFGSGTRLTVV.

This chain uses TRBV20-1 with TRBJ2-7; maybe TRBD1 (6 bases). This CDR3 is 15 amino acids long. Germline V gene data show CDR1 as DFQATT and CDR2 as SNEGSKA (reference sequence). V lost 6 bases to trimming and J lost 7 bases, with 25 bases between them. DNA for the CDR3: TGCAGTGCCCAACGGGACAAAGAAAACATAGGGGAGCAGTACTTC. It yields the protein CSAQRDKENIGEQYF.

This clonotype has a handful of counts. The rearrangement links TRBV7-9 to TRBJ2-1; 11 positions match TRBD2. The trim removed 3 bases at V and 9 bases at J, leaving 4 bases unmatched. The CDR3 runs to 14 residues. CDR1 SEHNR and CDR2 FQNEAQ come from the germline V gene (reference sequence). CDR3 DNA: TGTGCCAGCAGCTTCTCCGGGACTAGCGGTGAGCAGTTCTTC. Its protein product is CASSFSGTSGEQFF.

This chain joins TRBV29-1 and TRBJ2-7; the D gene is possibly TRBD2 (6 bases). CDR1 and CDR2 (germline): SQVTM, ANQGSEA. The germline V and J ends were trimmed by 4 bases and 2 bases, with 12 bases remaining between them. This CDR3 is built from 13 residues. The CDR3 DNA is TGCAGCGTTGGGGGGGACGGGGCCTACGAGCAGTACTTC. Translation: CSVGGDGAYEQYF.